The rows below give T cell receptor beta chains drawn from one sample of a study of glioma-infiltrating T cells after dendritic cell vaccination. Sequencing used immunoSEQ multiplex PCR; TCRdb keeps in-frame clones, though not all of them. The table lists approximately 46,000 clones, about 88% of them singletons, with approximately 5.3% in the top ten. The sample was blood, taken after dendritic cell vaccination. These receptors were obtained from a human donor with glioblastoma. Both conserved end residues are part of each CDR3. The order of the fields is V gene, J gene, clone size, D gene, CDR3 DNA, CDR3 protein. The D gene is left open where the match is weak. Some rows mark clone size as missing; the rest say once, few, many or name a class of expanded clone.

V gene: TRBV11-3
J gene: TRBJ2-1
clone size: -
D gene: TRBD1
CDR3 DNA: TGTGCCAGCAGCTTAACGGGACAGCGAAACAATGAGCAGTTCTTC
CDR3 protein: CASSLTGQRNNEQFF

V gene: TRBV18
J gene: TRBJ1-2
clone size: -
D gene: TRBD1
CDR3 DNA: TGTGCCAGCTCACTCCTGGGACAGGGAAGAGGGAACTATGGCTACACCTTC
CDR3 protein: CASSLLGQGRGNYGYTF

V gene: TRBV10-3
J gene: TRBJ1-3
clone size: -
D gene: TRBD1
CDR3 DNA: TGTGCCATCAGGGGACAGGGGGCTCCCACTGGAAACACCATATATTTT
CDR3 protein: CAIRGQGAPTGNTIYF

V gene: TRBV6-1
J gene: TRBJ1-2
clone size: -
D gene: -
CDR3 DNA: TGTGCCAGCATTCTAGTATCATACGAGGGCTACACCTTC
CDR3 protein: CASILVSYEGYTF

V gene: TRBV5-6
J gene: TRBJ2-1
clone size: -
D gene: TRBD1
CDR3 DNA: TGTGCCAGCAGCTTGGGGACAGGGGGAAGAAATGAGCAGTTCTTC
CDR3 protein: CASSLGTGGRNEQFF

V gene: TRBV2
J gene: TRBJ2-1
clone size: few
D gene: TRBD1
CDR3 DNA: TGTGCCATACAGGGACCGGGACAGGGGCAGTTCTTC
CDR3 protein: CAIQGPGQGQFF

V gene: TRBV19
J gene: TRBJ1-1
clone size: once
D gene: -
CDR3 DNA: TGTGCCAGTATTGTTTCGGTGGGGGCCAACACTGAAGCTTTCTTT
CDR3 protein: CASIVSVGANTEAFF

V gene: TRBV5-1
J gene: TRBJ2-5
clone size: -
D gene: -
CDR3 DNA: TGCGCCAGCAGCTTGGGTCTAGTACAAGAGACCCAGTACTTC
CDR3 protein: CASSLGLVQETQYF

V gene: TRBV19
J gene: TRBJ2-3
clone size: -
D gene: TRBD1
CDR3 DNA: TGTGCCAGTAGTTGGGACAGAGGCACAGATACGCAGTATTTT
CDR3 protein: CASSWDRGTDTQYF

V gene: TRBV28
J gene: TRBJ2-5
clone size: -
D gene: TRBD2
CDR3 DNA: TGTGCCAGCAGCCGCACTAGCGGGAGAGGGGTAGAGACCCAGTACTTC
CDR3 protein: CASSRTSGRGVETQYF

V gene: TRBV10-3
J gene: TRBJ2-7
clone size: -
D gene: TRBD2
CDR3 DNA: TGTGCCATCAGTACCCAGTCCACCCTAGCGGGAGCGGGCGAGCAGTACTTC
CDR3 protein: CAISTQSTLAGAGEQYF

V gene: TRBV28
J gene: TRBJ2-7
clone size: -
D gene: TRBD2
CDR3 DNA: TGTGCCAGCAGTGCTCCGGGACTAGCGGTCTACGAGCAGTACTTC
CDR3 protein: CASSAPGLAVYEQYF

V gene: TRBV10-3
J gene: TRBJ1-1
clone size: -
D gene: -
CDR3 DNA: TGTGCCATCAGTGAGTCTTCTAACCGGGCTTTCTTT
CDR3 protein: CAISESSNRAFF

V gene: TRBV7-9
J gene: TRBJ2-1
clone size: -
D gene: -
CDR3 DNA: TGTGCCAGCAGCTATTCCGGGACTCACAATGAGCAGTTCTTC
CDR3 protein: CASSYSGTHNEQFF

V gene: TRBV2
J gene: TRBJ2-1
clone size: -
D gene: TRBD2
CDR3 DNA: TGTGCCAGCAGTGCTAGCGGGATTTCCTACAATGAGCAGTTCTTC
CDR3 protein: CASSASGISYNEQFF

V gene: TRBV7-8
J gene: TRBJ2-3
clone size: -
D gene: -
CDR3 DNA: TGTGCCAGCAGCCCGAACTCGGTGGCAGATACGCAGTATTTT
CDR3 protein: CASSPNSVADTQYF

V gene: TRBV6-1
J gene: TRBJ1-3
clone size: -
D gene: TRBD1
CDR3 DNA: TGTGCCAGCAGGGACCGGGACAGGTCTGGAAACACCATATATTTT
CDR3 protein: CASRDRDRSGNTIYF

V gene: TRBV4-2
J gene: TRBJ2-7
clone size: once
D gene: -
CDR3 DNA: TGTGCCAGCAGCCAACGTTCCGCCGACTACGAGCAGTACTTC
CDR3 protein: CASSQRSADYEQYF

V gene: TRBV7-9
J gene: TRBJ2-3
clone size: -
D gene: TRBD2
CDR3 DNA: TGTGCCAGCAGCGACCTAGCGGGAGTCGCAGATACGCAGTATTTT
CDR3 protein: CASSDLAGVADTQYF

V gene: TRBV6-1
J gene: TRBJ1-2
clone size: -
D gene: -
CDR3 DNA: TGTGCCAGCAGTGAAGCGCGGGGAAAAGGGGATGGCTACACCTTC
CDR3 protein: CASSEARGKGDGYTF

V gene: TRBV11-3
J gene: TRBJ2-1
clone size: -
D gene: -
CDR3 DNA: TGTGCCAGCAGCGGCAGGGGCGAGCAGTTCTTC
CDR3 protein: CASSGRGEQFF

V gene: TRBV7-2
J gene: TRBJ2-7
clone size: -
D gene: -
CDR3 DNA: TGTGCCAGCAGCCGCAGTTCCTACGAGCAGTACTTC
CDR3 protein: CASSRSSYEQYF

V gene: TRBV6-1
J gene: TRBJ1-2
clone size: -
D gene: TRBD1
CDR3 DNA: TGTGCCAGCAGTGCCTATACAGGGGGTCTTTATGGCTACACCTTC
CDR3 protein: CASSAYTGGLYGYTF

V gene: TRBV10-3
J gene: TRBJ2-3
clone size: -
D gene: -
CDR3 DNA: TGTGCCTCAGGGGGCACAGATACGCAGTATTTT
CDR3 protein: CASGGTDTQYF

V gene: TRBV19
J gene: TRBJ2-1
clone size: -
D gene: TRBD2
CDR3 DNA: TGTGCCAGTAGTATCGGACTAGGCGGTGAGCAGTTCTTC
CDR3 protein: CASSIGLGGEQFF

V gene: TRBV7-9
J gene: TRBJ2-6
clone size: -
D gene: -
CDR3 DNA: TGTGCCAGCATTATAGAGCACCGGGCCAACGTCCTGACTTTC
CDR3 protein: CASIIEHRANVLTF

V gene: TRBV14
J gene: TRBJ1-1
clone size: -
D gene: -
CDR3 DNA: TGTGCCAGCAGCCAAGAGATACAGGGAAGGACTGAAGCTTTCTTT
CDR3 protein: CASSQEIQGRTEAFF

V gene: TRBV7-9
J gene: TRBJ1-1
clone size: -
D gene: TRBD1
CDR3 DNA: TGTGCCAGCAGCTCTACAGCCGCAGGGGGTTTATTGGCTTTT
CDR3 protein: CASSSTAAGGLLAF

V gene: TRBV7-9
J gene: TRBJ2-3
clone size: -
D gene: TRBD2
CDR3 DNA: TGTGCCAGCAGCTTAGATGGGAGGGCGGATACGCAGTATTTT
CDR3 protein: CASSLDGRADTQYF

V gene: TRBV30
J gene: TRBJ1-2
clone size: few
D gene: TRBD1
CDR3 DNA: TGTGCCTGGAGTGTACCAACAGGGGCATATGGCTACACCTTC
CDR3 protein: CAWSVPTGAYGYTF

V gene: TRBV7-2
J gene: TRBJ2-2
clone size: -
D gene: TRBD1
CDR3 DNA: TGTGCCAGCAGCCCGATCGGACAGGCGAACACCGGGGAGCTGTTTTTT
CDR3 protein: CASSPIGQANTGELFF

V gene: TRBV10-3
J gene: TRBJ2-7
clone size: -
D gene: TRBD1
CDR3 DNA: TGTGCCATCAGTGCCTCATCGGGGACAGCCTACGAGCAGTACTTC
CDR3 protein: CAISASSGTAYEQYF

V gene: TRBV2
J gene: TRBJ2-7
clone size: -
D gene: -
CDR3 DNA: TGTGCCAGCAATCGAGGGATGGGCTCCTACGAGCAGTACTTC
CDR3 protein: CASNRGMGSYEQYF

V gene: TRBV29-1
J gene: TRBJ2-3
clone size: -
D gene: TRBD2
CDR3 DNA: TGCAGCGTTGAAGTCCAAGGCGGGAGGGCCATTGATACGCAGTATTTT
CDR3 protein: CSVEVQGGRAIDTQYF

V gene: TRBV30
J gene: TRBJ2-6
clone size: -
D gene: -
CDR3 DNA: TGTGCCTGTACAGGGAGTACTGGGGCCAACGTCCTGACTTTC
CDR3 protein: CACTGSTGANVLTF

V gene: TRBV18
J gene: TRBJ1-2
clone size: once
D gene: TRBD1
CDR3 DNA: TGTGCCAGCTCACCACCGGGACAGGGAAGAGATGGCTACACCTTC
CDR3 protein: CASSPPGQGRDGYTF

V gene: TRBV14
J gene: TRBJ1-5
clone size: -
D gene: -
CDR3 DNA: TGTGCCAGCAGCCAAGATGAGGGACAGCCCCAGCATTTT
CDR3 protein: CASSQDEGQPQHF

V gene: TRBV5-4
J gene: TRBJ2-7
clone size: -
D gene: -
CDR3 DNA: TGTGCCAGCAGTAAGACAGGTGAGCACGAGCAGTACTTC
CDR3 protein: CASSKTGEHEQYF

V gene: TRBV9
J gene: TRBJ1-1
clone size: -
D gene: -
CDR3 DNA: TGTGCCAGCAGCTTCCAGTCGAACACTGAAGCTTTCTTT
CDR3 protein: CASSFQSNTEAFF

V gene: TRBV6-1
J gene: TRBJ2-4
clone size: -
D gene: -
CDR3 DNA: TGTGCCAGCAGTGACGGGGGGCGTCTTGGCATTCAGTACTTC
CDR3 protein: CASSDGGRLGIQYF

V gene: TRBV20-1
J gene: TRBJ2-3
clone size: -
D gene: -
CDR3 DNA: TGCAGTGCTTTCACAGGGACGCAGTATTTT
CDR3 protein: CSAFTGTQYF

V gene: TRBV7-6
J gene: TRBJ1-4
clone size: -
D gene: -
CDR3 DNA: TGTGCCAGCAGCGGGGCTTCTGGGCGTGGGGAAAAACTGTTTTTT
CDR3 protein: CASSGASGRGEKLFF